Listed below are T cell receptor beta chains from one sample, sequenced in a study of cytomegalovirus exposure and HLA in healthy donors. Data came from immunoSEQ multiplex PCR; TCRdb stores just in-frame clones and leaves some out. The data show 150,000 to 200,000 clones, approximately 81% seen once. Sequenced material: PBMCs. Receptors were obtained from a man in his late teens or twenties in good health and CMV-seropositive. Both conserved end residues are part of each CDR3. D genes are given only for firm matches. Some rows have no size entry. The others give once, few or many, or a class for an expanded clone.

d_call: TRBD1
clone_size: NA
v_call: TRBV4-1
j_call: TRBJ2-1
cdr3_nt: TGCGCCAGCAGCCAAGATCGGACAGGGTACCCCTACAATGAGCAGTTCTTC
cdr3_aa: CASSQDRTGYPYNEQFF

d_call: NA
clone_size: NA
v_call: TRBV11-1
j_call: TRBJ2-6
cdr3_nt: TGTGCCAGCAGTGACAGTCAAGGGCTGGGGGCGACTGGGGCCAACGTCCTGACTTTC
cdr3_aa: CASSDSQGLGATGANVLTF

d_call: TRBD1
clone_size: NA
v_call: TRBV4-1
j_call: TRBJ2-7
cdr3_nt: TGCGCCAGCAGCCAAGAGGGGGCGGGGACAGGGAACTTCGTGCAGTACTTC
cdr3_aa: CASSQEGAGTGNFVQYF

d_call: NA
clone_size: NA
v_call: TRBV18
j_call: TRBJ1-3
cdr3_nt: TGTGCCAGCTCACCACTCTCGGGACAAATCTCTGGAAACACCATATATTTT
cdr3_aa: CASSPLSGQISGNTIYF

d_call: NA
clone_size: NA
v_call: TRBV29-1
j_call: TRBJ1-2
cdr3_nt: TGCAGCGTTGAAGACGCAGTCGTCTATGGCTACACCTTC
cdr3_aa: CSVEDAVVYGYTF

d_call: NA
clone_size: few
v_call: TRBV4-2
j_call: TRBJ1-4
cdr3_nt: TGTGCCAGCAGCGGGGAGGGGCGGACTAATGAAAAACTGTTTTTT
cdr3_aa: CASSGEGRTNEKLFF

d_call: NA
clone_size: NA
v_call: TRBV5-4
j_call: TRBJ2-5
cdr3_nt: TGTGCCAGCAGCTCCGAAAGGGACACGCAAGAGACCCAGTACTTC
cdr3_aa: CASSSERDTQETQYF

d_call: NA
clone_size: NA
v_call: TRBV19
j_call: TRBJ1-5
cdr3_nt: TGTGCCAGTAGTGACTTGCTCCAGCCCCAGCATTTT
cdr3_aa: CASSDLLQPQHF

d_call: NA
clone_size: NA
v_call: TRBV6-5
j_call: TRBJ2-7
cdr3_nt: TGTGCCAGCAGTTACTCTAAGGGGGAGGGTCCCCACGAGCAGTACTTC
cdr3_aa: CASSYSKGEGPHEQYF

d_call: NA
clone_size: NA
v_call: TRBV13
j_call: TRBJ2-7
cdr3_nt: TGTGCCAGCAGTACGGGAGACAGCCCCTACGAGCAGTACTTC
cdr3_aa: CASSTGDSPYEQYF

d_call: NA
clone_size: NA
v_call: TRBV10-3
j_call: TRBJ1-1
cdr3_nt: TGTGCCTCGGGGAACACTGAAGCTTTCTTT
cdr3_aa: CASGNTEAFF

d_call: TRBD1
clone_size: NA
v_call: TRBV28
j_call: TRBJ2-1
cdr3_nt: TGTGCCAGCAGTCCCGGGACAGTCTCCTACAATGAGCAGTTCTTC
cdr3_aa: CASSPGTVSYNEQFF

d_call: NA
clone_size: NA
v_call: TRBV7-2
j_call: TRBJ2-7
cdr3_nt: TGTGCCAGCAGCGCCTATCCTAGCGACGAGCAGTACTTC
cdr3_aa: CASSAYPSDEQYF

d_call: TRBD1
clone_size: NA
v_call: TRBV18
j_call: TRBJ1-1
cdr3_nt: TGTGCCAGCTCACCACCCAGGGGGCCCACTGAAGCTTTCTTT
cdr3_aa: CASSPPRGPTEAFF

d_call: TRBD1
clone_size: NA
v_call: TRBV30
j_call: TRBJ2-1
cdr3_nt: TGTGCGCGACAGGGTTTCGGCGAGCAGTTCTTC
cdr3_aa: CARQGFGEQFF

d_call: NA
clone_size: NA
v_call: TRBV7-2
j_call: TRBJ2-5
cdr3_nt: TGTGCCAGCAGCTTAAGGCCGGGGCAGGGGGAGACCCAGTACTTC
cdr3_aa: CASSLRPGQGETQYF

d_call: NA
clone_size: NA
v_call: TRBV7-6
j_call: TRBJ1-3
cdr3_nt: TGTGCCAGCAGCTTATACTCTGGAAACACCATATATTTT
cdr3_aa: CASSLYSGNTIYF

d_call: TRBD1
clone_size: NA
v_call: TRBV5-1
j_call: TRBJ2-7
cdr3_nt: TGCGCCAGCAGCCGAATAGACAGGGTCGCCGAGCAGTACTTC
cdr3_aa: CASSRIDRVAEQYF

d_call: TRBD2
clone_size: NA
v_call: TRBV6-6
j_call: TRBJ2-1
cdr3_nt: TGTGCCAGCACCAGAATAGCGGGGGGGTATGAGCAGTTCTTC
cdr3_aa: CASTRIAGGYEQFF

d_call: TRBD1
clone_size: NA
v_call: TRBV15
j_call: TRBJ1-2
cdr3_nt: TGTGCCACCAGCGGGGACAGGAAGAGGTATGGCTACACCTTC
cdr3_aa: CATSGDRKRYGYTF

d_call: NA
clone_size: NA
v_call: TRBV13
j_call: TRBJ1-1
cdr3_nt: TGTGCCAGCAACAACAGGACCCCTGAAGCTTTCTTT
cdr3_aa: CASNNRTPEAFF

d_call: TRBD1
clone_size: NA
v_call: TRBV6-1
j_call: TRBJ2-3
cdr3_nt: TGTGCCAGCAGTGCGGACAGGGGGACAGATACGCAGTATTTT
cdr3_aa: CASSADRGTDTQYF

d_call: NA
clone_size: NA
v_call: TRBV6-5
j_call: TRBJ2-7
cdr3_nt: TGTGCCAGCGGATTCGGGGGAAGGTACGAGCAGTACTTC
cdr3_aa: CASGFGGRYEQYF

d_call: NA
clone_size: NA
v_call: TRBV6-6
j_call: TRBJ2-1
cdr3_nt: TGTGCCAGCAGGGGGGGTGAGGGTGAGCAGTTCTTC
cdr3_aa: CASRGGEGEQFF

d_call: TRBD1
clone_size: few
v_call: TRBV5-1
j_call: TRBJ1-5
cdr3_nt: TGCGCCAGCAGCGCCGGGACAGGGCATTATCAGCCCCAGCATTTT
cdr3_aa: CASSAGTGHYQPQHF

d_call: NA
clone_size: NA
v_call: TRBV6-1
j_call: TRBJ2-3
cdr3_nt: TGTGCCAGCAGTGAAAGTCAAGGTAGCGCCACAGATACGCAGTATTTT
cdr3_aa: CASSESQGSATDTQYF

d_call: NA
clone_size: NA
v_call: TRBV7-2
j_call: TRBJ2-7
cdr3_nt: TGTGCCAGCAGCCTTGACACCTTTTCCAGCTCCTACGAGCAGTACTTC
cdr3_aa: CASSLDTFSSSYEQYF